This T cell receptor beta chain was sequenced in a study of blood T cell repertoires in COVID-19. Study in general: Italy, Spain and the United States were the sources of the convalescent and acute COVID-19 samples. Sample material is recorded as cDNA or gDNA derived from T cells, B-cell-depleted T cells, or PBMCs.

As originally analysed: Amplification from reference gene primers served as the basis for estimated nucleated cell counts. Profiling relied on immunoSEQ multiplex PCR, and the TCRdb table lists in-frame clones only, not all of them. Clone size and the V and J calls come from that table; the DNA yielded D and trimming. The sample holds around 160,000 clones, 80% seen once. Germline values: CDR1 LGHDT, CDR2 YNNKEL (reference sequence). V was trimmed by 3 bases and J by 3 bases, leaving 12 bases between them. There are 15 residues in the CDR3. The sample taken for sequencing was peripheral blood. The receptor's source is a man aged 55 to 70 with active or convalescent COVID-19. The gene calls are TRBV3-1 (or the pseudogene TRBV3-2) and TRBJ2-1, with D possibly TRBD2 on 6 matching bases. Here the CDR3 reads CASSHWGEGYNEQFF. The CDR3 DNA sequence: TGTGCCAGCAGCCACTGGGGGGAAGGCTACAATGAGCAGTTCTTC.